Presented here are 25 T cell receptor beta chains from one specimen sequenced in a study of cytomegalovirus exposure and HLA in healthy donors. This PCR relied on a set of 60 Vbeta primers and 13 Jbeta primers. Produced via immunoSEQ multiplex PCR; TCRdb's table is partial and in-frame only. This sample yields around 130,000 clones, of which roughly 74% are seen a single time; 6.6% belongs to the top ten. Sample: PBMCs. Receptors were obtained from a man aged 40-50 years in good health and CMV-seropositive.

The V call is TRBV5-6, the J call TRBJ1-1; 9 positions match TRBD1. The V gene's germline CDR1 is SGHDT and CDR2 YYEEEE. The CDR3 totals 16 residues. Trimming cost V 0 bases and J 5 bases; bases outside gene matches: 8. The CDR3 DNA follows: TGTGCCAGCAGCTTGGAAGGGACAGGGTATGGAACTGAAGCTTTCTTT. Its translation: CASSLEGTGYGTEAFF.

V and J are TRBV6-4 and TRBJ1-2; D remains ambiguous. The CDR3 spans 13 residues. Trimming shortened V by 4 bases and J by 2 bases, and 8 bases separated the two germline ends. The germline gives CDR1 MRHNA, CDR2 SNTAGT. CDR3 nucleotides: TGTGCCAGCAGTGCCGGGAGAAACTATGGCTACACCTTC. Its protein product is CASSAGRNYGYTF.

This clone came up a few times. The chain carries TRBV10-3 and TRBJ2-2; possible D gene TRBD1, 6 bases. V lost 8 bases, J lost 2 bases, and 12 bases lay in between. The CDR3 sequence is 14 residues long. Germline values: CDR1 ENHRY, CDR2 SYGVKD. The CDR3 is CAIRGQINTGELFF. DNA for the CDR3: TGTGCCATCCGCGGACAGATCAACACCGGGGAGCTGTTTTTT.

The V and J genes are TRBV2 and TRBJ2-7; 10 bases fit TRBD1. Germline assignment: CDR1 SNHLY and CDR2 FYNNEI. CDR3 length: 16 amino acids. V shed 4 bases, J shed 2 bases, and the junction held 8 bases outside the gene matches. The CDR3 nucleotides read TGTGCCAGCAGTGCCTTCCGGGACAGGGGTCCCTACGAGCAGTACTTC. It codes for CASSAFRDRGPYEQYF.

The chain carries TRBV5-1 and TRBJ2-1; 9 bases line up with TRBD1. In germline, CDR1 is SGHRS, CDR2 YFSETQ. The CDR3 consists of 15 residues. After removal of 0 bases from V and 7 bases from J, the junction contained 5 bases not matched to a gene. The CDR3 region has the DNA TGCGCCAGCAGCTTGGGGGACAGGGATTTGAATGAGCAGTTCTTC. As protein: CASSLGDRDLNEQFF.

The rearrangement joins TRBV5-1 to TRBJ2-1, with TRBD2 matching 11 bases. V dropped 0 bases and J dropped 4; count of bases not matched to a gene: 6. Per germline, CDR1 SGHRS and CDR2 YFSETQ. The CDR3 consists of 17 residues. Here the CDR3 reads CASSLVFSGGAYNEQFF. CDR3 DNA sequence: TGCGCCAGCAGCTTGGTTTTTAGCGGGGGGGCGTACAATGAGCAGTTCTTC. Combining the CDR3 with reference TRBV5-1 and TRBJ2-1 gives the whole variable domain KAGVTQTPRYLIKTRGQQVTLSCSPISGHRSVSWYQQTPGQGLQFLFEYFSETQRNKGNFPGRFSGRQFSNSRSEMNVSTLELGDSALYLCASSLVFSGGAYNEQFFGPGTRLTVL.

CDR3 region: CASSPLAYEKLFF. CDR3 bases: TGTGCCAGCTCACCACTAGCGTACGAAAAACTGTTTTTT. The rearrangement links TRBV18 to TRBJ1-4, with unresolved D. The germline CDR1 and CDR2 sequences are KGHSH and LQKENI. The ends were cut back, 1 base at V and 8 bases at J, with 8 bases in the middle. The CDR3 length is 13 residues.

Notes on this clone: Other DNA variants within this sample encode the same CDR3. This CDR3 reads CASSVDRNYGYTF. In DNA form, the CDR3 reads TGTGCCAGCAGCGTAGACAGAAACTATGGCTACACCTTC. The V gene is TRBV9, the J gene TRBJ1-2, with D unclear. V was pared by 0 bases and J by 2 bases, with 5 bases between. The CDR3 has 13 amino acids. Per germline, CDR1 SGDLS and CDR2 YYNGEE.

The chain recombines TRBV7-2 with TRBJ2-7; the D gene is possibly TRBD1 (6 bases). The V and J ends lost 5 bases and 5 bases respectively, with 19 bases between them. Germline CDR1 reads SGHTA; CDR2 reads FQGNSA. CDR3 length equals 15 residues. The CDR3 reads CASSAAPGQRDEQYF. In DNA form, the CDR3 reads TGTGCCAGCAGCGCCGCTCCGGGACAACGGGACGAGCAGTACTTC.

The chain combines TRBV11-2 with TRBJ2-3, with TRBD2 as a possible D gene (6 bases). This CDR3 has 15 residues. The V and J ends lost 5 bases and 0 bases respectively, with 12 bases between them. Germline V gene data show CDR1 as SGHAT and CDR2 as FQNNGV. The CDR3 is CASSTRDSSTDTQYF. In nucleotides, the CDR3 is TGTGCCAGCAGCACCCGGGACTCCAGCACAGATACGCAGTATTTT.

The chain joins TRBV5-4 to TRBJ2-7, with D tentatively TRBD1 (7 bases). The CDR3 runs to 14 residues. Trimming stripped 4 bases from V and 3 bases from J, with 14 bases between. Germline V lookup: CDR1 SGHNT, CDR2 YYREEE (reference sequence). CDR3 DNA sequence: TGTGCCAGCAGCCGATCAGGGGGGTACTACGAGCAGTACTTC. Protein product: CASSRSGGYYEQYF.

This chain uses TRBV7-2 with TRBJ2-7, with D possibly being TRBD2 (7 bases). CDR1 and CDR2 from the germline V gene are SGHTA and FQGNSA. Between the trimmed V and J ends, which lost 7 bases and 0 bases, there was a span of 13 bases. The CDR3 runs to 14 residues. The CDR3 DNA reads TGTGCCAGCAACCTTAGGGGGGGCTCCTACGAGCAGTACTTC. Residues: CASNLRGGSYEQYF.

The chain uses TRBV14 and TRBJ1-2; no clear D. The CDR3 is 16 amino acids. Deletions cut 1 base from V and 3 bases from J, with 15 bases between. Germline V gene lookup returns CDR1 SGHDN and CDR2 FVKESK. The CDR3: CASSQAPRATDYGYTF. The CDR3 region has the DNA TGTGCCAGCAGCCAAGCACCGCGAGCGACTGACTATGGCTACACCTTC.

J is TRBJ2-6 and V is TRBV19; 7 positions match TRBD2. Germline CDR1 is LNHDA and CDR2 is SQIVND (reference sequence). The CDR3 is 18 residues long. The junction had 10 bases not matched to a gene; V was cut back by 5 bases and J by 0 bases. CDR3 sequence: CASSLSGAQISGANVLTF. CDR3 bases: TGTGCCAGTAGTTTAAGCGGGGCCCAAATCTCTGGGGCCAACGTCCTGACTTTC. Filled out from reference TRBV19 and TRBJ2-6, the complete variable domain reads DGGITQSPKYLFRKEGQNVTLSCEQNLNHDAMYWYRQDPGQGLRLIYYSQIVNDFQKGDIAEGYSVSREKKESFPLTVTSAQKNPTAFYLCASSLSGAQISGANVLTFGAGSRLTVL.

The chain uses TRBV11-3 and TRBJ2-3; a possible D gene is TRBD2 (5 bases). The germline V gene has CDR1 SGHNT and CDR2 YENEEA. The germline V and J ends were trimmed by 1 base and 2 bases, with 10 bases remaining between them. The CDR3 is made up of 15 amino acids. The CDR3 region has the DNA TGTGCCAGCAGCTTAGGTACGGGGTTCACAGATACGCAGTATTTT. Its protein is CASSLGTGFTDTQYF. The full variable domain, in which reference TRBV11-3 and TRBJ2-3 provide the parts outside the CDR3, is EAGVVQSPRYKIIEKKQPVAFWCNPISGHNTLYWYLQNLGQGPELLIRYENEEAVDDSQLPKDRFSAERLKGVDSTLKIQPAELGDSAVYLCASSLGTGFTDTQYFGPGTRLTVL.

The V and J genes are TRBV6-1 and TRBJ2-4; D call uncertain. V dropped 5 bases and J dropped 6 bases, with 14 bases sitting between them. The CDR3 is made up of 14 amino acids. Germline V lookup: CDR1 MNHNS, CDR2 SASEGT. The CDR3 DNA follows: TGTGCCAGCAGTCTCCGTACTGGTGGAAACATTCAGTACTTC. Encoded protein: CASSLRTGGNIQYF.

The V call is TRBV5-6, the J call TRBJ1-1; no definite D call. Trimming pared 0 bases from V and 0 bases from J, leaving 12 bases between. This CDR3 region has 16 residues. In germline, CDR1 is SGHDT, CDR2 YYEEEE. The CDR3 DNA reads TGTGCCAGCAGCTTGGGGGGAGGCAGTTTGAACACTGAAGCTTTCTTT. Translation gives CASSLGGGSLNTEAFF.

The chain links TRBV19 to TRBJ2-3; D gene ambiguous. This CDR3 is 15 amino acids long. Trimming took off 3 bases at V and 0 bases at J, with 10 bases between the two ends. Per germline, CDR1 LNHDA and CDR2 SQIVND (reference sequence). The CDR3 DNA is TGTGCCAGTAGTATTTTCACTACTAGCACAGATACGCAGTATTTT. It is translated as CASSIFTTSTDTQYF.

The chain is built from TRBV11-2 and TRBJ1-4; weak D call: TRBD1 (5 bases). Germline assignment: CDR1 SGHAT and CDR2 FQNNGV. V lost 5 bases and J lost 11, with 18 bases in between. The CDR3 loop spans 14 amino acids. DNA for the CDR3: TGTGCCAGCAGCACACCTCTCGTAGGGGATAAACTGTTTTTT. Its protein product is CASSTPLVGDKLFF.

The chain employs TRBV11-3 and TRBJ2-5; TRBD1 matches at 8 bases. V trimming: 5 bases; J trimming: 5 bases; junction bases outside the gene matches: 4. This CDR3 spans 13 amino acids. CDR1 and CDR2 from the germline V gene are SGHNT and YENEEA. This chain's CDR3 is CASSVRGRETQYF. CDR3 nucleotide sequence: TGTGCCAGCAGCGTCAGGGGGCGGGAGACCCAGTACTTC. The full variable domain, in which reference TRBV11-3 and TRBJ2-5 provide the parts outside the CDR3, is EAGVVQSPRYKIIEKKQPVAFWCNPISGHNTLYWYLQNLGQGPELLIRYENEEAVDDSQLPKDRFSAERLKGVDSTLKIQPAELGDSAVYLCASSVRGRETQYFGPGTRLLVL.

The V gene is TRBV19, the J gene TRBJ2-1; no clear D gene. Germline CDR1 is LNHDA and CDR2 is SQIVND (reference sequence). There are 11 residues in the CDR3. V lost 7 bases and J lost 6, with 7 bases in between. This CDR3 reads CASTRFNEQFF. The CDR3 DNA follows: TGTGCCAGTACCCGTTTCAATGAGCAGTTCTTC.

This sequence joins TRBV2 and TRBJ1-1, with D uncertain. Germline V gene data show CDR1 as SNHLY and CDR2 as FYNNEI. Trimming removed 2 bases at V and 1 base at J, with 14 bases between. This CDR3 has 16 residues. The CDR3 DNA is TGTGCCAGCAGTGAATCCCTGGGCAGGTCGAACACTGAAGCTTTCTTT. It yields the protein CASSESLGRSNTEAFF.

This clone was found a few times. The J gene is TRBJ2-7, the V gene TRBV18; 8 bases are a match to TRBD1. J was trimmed by 6 bases and V by 3 bases; bases with no gene match: 7. Germline V gene data show CDR1 as KGHSH and CDR2 as LQKENI. CDR3 length: 14 amino acids. In nucleotides, the CDR3 is TGTGCCAGCTCACCTGGACAGGGTACTAGCGAGCAGTACTTC. Its translation is CASSPGQGTSEQYF. Together with reference TRBV18 and TRBJ2-7, the CDR3 gives the full variable domain: NAGVMQNPRHLVRRRGQEARLRCSPMKGHSHVYWYRQLPEEGLKFMVYLQKENIIDESGMPKERFSAEFPKEGPSILRIQQVVRGDSAAYFCASSPGQGTSEQYFGPGTRLTVT.

The chain carries TRBV2 and TRBJ1-5, with 12 positions matching TRBD1. This CDR3 region has 14 residues. V lost 6 bases, J lost 7 bases, and 4 bases stayed unmatched. Germline CDR1 is SNHLY and CDR2 is FYNNEI. The CDR3 DNA sequence: TGTGCCAGCAGCCCCGGGACAGGGGGCCAGCCCCAGCATTTT. It codes for CASSPGTGGQPQHF.

J is TRBJ2-7 and V is TRBV6-6; 8 positions match TRBD1. There are 15 residues in the CDR3. CDR1 and CDR2 (germline): MNHNY, SVGAGI (reference sequence). V lost 2 bases, J lost 1 base, and 4 bases stayed unmatched. In nucleotides, the CDR3 is TGTGCCAGCAGTTACGGCGGGACAGGATCCTACGAGCAGTACTTC. Protein sequence: CASSYGGTGSYEQYF.